Sequencing of this TCR beta chain was carried out in a study of Graves' ophthalmopathy and Graves' hyperthyroidism. Germline V gene sequence: CDR1 MNHEY, CDR2 SVGEGT. Trimming pared 1 base from V and 3 bases from J, leaving 1 base between. The CDR3 has 11 amino acids. Amplification of the TCR beta CDR3 regions used RNA transcripts (as template). Second-round multiplex PCR came after first-round RT-PCR with HTBI primers. TCRdb recomputed calls from the multiplex PCR reads with MiXCR, one row per CDR3 protein. This table holds about 620,000 distinct CDR3 sequences, 20% to 25% found once. This clonotype appeared many times.

This clonotype originated in a woman younger than 35 with stable Graves' hyperthyroidism. Some clones in this sample may be carry-over from other donors' samples. The sample consisted of peripheral blood. The rearrangement links TRBV6-2 or TRBV6-3 to TRBJ2-7, with D hard to call. CDR3 protein: CASSYFYEQYF. The CDR3 DNA is TGTGCCAGCAGTTACTTCTACGAGCAGTACTTC.